These 20 T cell receptor beta chains were sequenced from one sample in a study of immune evolution from preneoplasia to lung adenocarcinoma. The protocol was immunoSEQ multiplex PCR, while the TCRdb copy is restricted to in-frame clones and leaves out a portion. The sample has 14,000 or so clones; 65% to 90% are singletons. The sequenced sample was FFPE lung adenocarcinoma in situ tissue. The receptor source for this set is a donor older than 65 with lung adenocarcinoma.

This clone was counted only a few times. The CDR3 DNA follows: TGTGCCAGCGCCAGGGGGAATGAGCAGTTCTTC. Its translation: CASARGNEQFF. The chain carries TRBV19 and TRBJ2-1; 7 nucleotides agree with TRBD1. In germline, CDR1 is LNHDA, CDR2 SQIVND (reference sequence). Unmatched junction bases numbered 3, after V lost 9 bases and J lost 7 bases. The CDR3 extends over 11 amino acids.

This clone appeared a few times. This chain uses TRBV29-1 with TRBJ1-1; 11 bases line up with TRBD1. This CDR3 is 13 amino acids long. CDR1 and CDR2 (germline): SQVTM, ANQGSEA. V lost 6 bases and J lost 5; bases outside the gene matches: 5. CDR3 bases: TGCAGCGTGGACAGGGGGCTTCGAACTGAAGCTTTCTTT. Protein sequence: CSVDRGLRTEAFF.

CDR3 sequence: CASSALQRLNTEAFF. CDR3 in DNA: TGTGCCAGTAGTGCGTTACAGAGACTGAACACTGAAGCTTTCTTT. V usage is TRBV19 and J usage is TRBJ1-1; D ambiguous. The CDR3 is 15 residues long. V was cut by 5 bases and J by 0 bases, with 13 bases left in between. CDR1 and CDR2 from the germline V gene are LNHDA and SQIVND (reference sequence).

This clone has just a few counts. The gene calls are TRBV20-1 and TRBJ1-2; D is perhaps TRBD1 (5 bases). The CDR3 length is 11 residues. Trimming took 3 bases from V and 5 from J, leaving 7 bases between them. From germline, CDR1 is DFQATT and CDR2 SNEGSKA (reference sequence). As DNA, the CDR3 is TGCAGTGCTAGGACAGAGTATGGCTACACCTTC. This codes for CSARTEYGYTF.

This sequence joins TRBV28 and TRBJ2-7; 12 nucleotides agree with TRBD1. V shed 6 bases, J shed 4 bases, and the junction held 7 bases outside the gene matches. Germline V gene lookup returns CDR1 MDHEN and CDR2 SYDVKM. The CDR3 length is 15 residues. The CDR3 reads CASREGQGARYEQYF. In nucleotides, the CDR3 is TGTGCCAGCAGGGAGGGACAGGGGGCGAGGTACGAGCAGTACTTC.

The chain joins TRBV7-8 to TRBJ2-2; tentatively, D is TRBD1 (5 bases). The CDR3 is 14 amino acids. Germline V lookup: CDR1 SGHVS, CDR2 FQNEAQ. The ends were cut back, 5 bases at V and 4 bases at J, with 11 bases in the middle. The CDR3 DNA reads TGTGCCAGCAGCCCAGGGCGGTTCACCGGGGAGCTGTTTTTT. Translated: CASSPGRFTGELFF.

This clone was counted a few times. The chain uses TRBV6-1 and TRBJ1-2; no clear D. CDR3 size: 9 residues. V shed 5 bases and J shed 5 bases, with 0 bases lying between them. The germline CDR1 and CDR2 sequences are MNHNS and SASEGT. CDR3 amino acids: CASSYGYTF. The CDR3 nucleotides read TGTGCCAGCAGTTATGGCTACACCTTC.

This chain joins TRBV6-1 and TRBJ2-7, with TRBD1 matching over 8 bases. J was trimmed by 3 bases and V by 8 bases; bases with no gene match: 6. Germline-derived CDR1 and CDR2 are MNHNS and SASEGT. The CDR3 contains 13 residues. The CDR3 region has the DNA TGTGCCAGCCTACGGACAGGGAGCTACGAGCAGTACTTC. As protein: CASLRTGSYEQYF.

The rearrangement uses TRBV7-9 and TRBJ1-4; 9 nucleotides line up with TRBD1. Losses at the gene ends were 6 bases for V and 7 bases for J; bases not matched to a gene: 6. CDR1 and CDR2 from the germline V gene are SEHNR and FQNEAQ (reference sequence). This CDR3 has 14 residues. The CDR3 coding sequence is TGTGCCAGCAGTCCCGGGACAGGGACTGAAAAACTGTTTTTT. As protein: CASSPGTGTEKLFF.

J is TRBJ2-7 and V is TRBV29-1, with unresolved D. The CDR3 has 14 amino acids. Germline-derived CDR1 and CDR2 are SQVTM and ANQGSEA. V gave up 4 bases and J gave up 0 bases, with 13 bases separating them. The CDR3 coding sequence is TGCAGCGTTGTATTCCTCTCGAGCTCCTACGAGCAGTACTTC. This encodes CSVVFLSSSYEQYF.

V usage is TRBV7-3 and J usage is TRBJ2-1; no clear D gene. The ends were cut back, 4 bases at V and 2 bases at J, with 9 bases in the middle. CDR3 length equals 14 residues. Per germline, CDR1 SGHTA and CDR2 FQGTGA. Here the CDR3 reads CASSSSPAYNEQFF. CDR3 coding DNA: TGTGCCAGCAGCTCGAGCCCAGCCTACAATGAGCAGTTCTTC.

The chain recombines TRBV25-1 with TRBJ2-5; D possibly corresponds to TRBD1 (5 bases). CDR3 length: 14 amino acids. V lost 8 bases and J 4 bases, leaving 17 bases between the germline ends. Germline lookup yields CDR1 MGHDK and CDR2 SYGVNS. The CDR3 nucleotides are TGTGCCAGCGCCGTTCTTGGGGCCGGAGAGACCCAGTACTTC. It is translated as CASAVLGAGETQYF.

This chain links TRBV5-1 with TRBJ1-2; D call uncertain. Germline V CDR1 and CDR2: SGHRS, YFSETQ. V lost 1 base and J 2 bases, leaving 12 bases between the germline ends. This CDR3 region has 15 residues. The CDR3 DNA reads as TGCGCCAGCAGCTTGATGGGAGAAGGGAACTATGGCTACACCTTC. This sequence encodes CASSLMGEGNYGYTF. Full variable domain (remainder filled in from reference TRBV5-1 and TRBJ1-2): KAGVTQTPRYLIKTRGQQVTLSCSPISGHRSVSWYQQTPGQGLQFLFEYFSETQRNKGNFPGRFSGRQFSNSRSEMNVSTLELGDSALYLCASSLMGEGNYGYTFGSGTRLTVV.

The chain joins TRBV28 to TRBJ1-4; 7 bases are a match to TRBD1. CDR3 length: 15 amino acids. Germline loops: CDR1 MDHEN, CDR2 SYDVKM. V shed 3 bases and J 6 bases; nucleotides not matched to a gene: 7. This CDR3 reads CASSLNRGMYEKLFF. The CDR3 DNA follows: TGTGCCAGCAGTTTGAACAGGGGAATGTATGAAAAACTGTTTTTT. Full variable domain (outside the CDR3, taken from reference TRBV28 and TRBJ1-4): DVKVTQSSRYLVKRTGEKVFLECVQDMDHENMFWYRQDPGLGLRLIYFSYDVKMKEKGDIPEGYSVSREKKERFSLILESASTNQTSMYLCASSLNRGMYEKLFFGSGTQLSVL.

The chain joins TRBV28 to TRBJ1-4; maybe TRBD1 (5 bases). V was pared by 5 bases and J by 2 bases, with 15 bases between. The CDR3 totals 16 residues. Germline CDR1 MDHEN, CDR2 SYDVKM. The CDR3 nucleotides are TGTGCCAGCAGTCCAAGGCAGGGTGCGACTAATGAAAAACTGTTTTTT. Protein product: CASSPRQGATNEKLFF.

The J gene is TRBJ2-5, the V gene TRBV28, with 8 bases aligning to TRBD1. J was trimmed by 5 bases and V by 5 bases; bases with no gene match: 7. CDR3 size: 14 residues. Germline assignment: CDR1 MDHEN and CDR2 SYDVKM. CDR3 bases: TGTGCCAGCAGTCGCGGACAGGGCGGCGAGACCCAGTACTTC. Translated, it gives CASSRGQGGETQYF.

This clone has just one count. The rearrangement links TRBV6-5 to TRBJ1-2, with TRBD1 as a possible D gene (6 bases). CDR3 length equals 13 residues. V lost 6 bases, J lost 7 bases, and 15 bases lay in between. Germline V lookup: CDR1 MNHEY, CDR2 SVGAGI. This CDR3 reads CASSYRAGGGYTF. The CDR3 DNA follows: TGTGCCAGCAGCTACAGGGCTGGGGGTGGCTACACCTTC.

This chain joins TRBV5-4 and TRBJ2-7, with 7 bases fitting TRBD2. Trimming removed 7 bases from V and 0 bases from J; junction bases left unmatched: 10. The CDR3 is made up of 15 amino acids. Germline CDR1 is SGHNT and CDR2 is YYREEE (reference sequence). CDR3 amino acids: CASGPGEGSSYEQYF. The CDR3 region has the DNA TGTGCCAGCGGTCCGGGGGAGGGAAGCTCCTACGAGCAGTACTTC.

This clone showed up just once. V usage is TRBV6-5 and J usage is TRBJ1-1; possibly TRBD1 for D (6 bases). This CDR3 comprises 13 residues. The germline gives CDR1 MNHEY, CDR2 SVGAGI. Deletions cut 5 bases from V and 10 bases from J, with 17 bases between. The CDR3 loop is CASSTRTGTRAFF. For the CDR3, the DNA is TGTGCCAGCAGTACCAGAACAGGGACCAGAGCTTTCTTT.

This clone occurred a few times. The chain couples TRBV5-4 to TRBJ1-5, with 7 positions matching TRBD1. With 7 bases clipped from V and 9 bases from J, the junction kept 16 bases outside the gene matches. Looked up from germline, CDR1 is SGHNT and CDR2 is YYREEE (reference sequence). This CDR3 spans 15 amino acids. The chain's CDR3 is CASPDRAGSQLPQHF. CDR3 in DNA: TGTGCCAGCCCTGACAGGGCGGGATCACAGCTGCCCCAGCATTTT. Using reference TRBV5-4 and TRBJ1-5 for the parts outside the CDR3, the full variable domain is ETGVTQSPTHLIKTRGQQVTLRCSSQSGHNTVSWYQQALGQGPQFIFQYYREEENGRGNFPPRFSGLQFPNYSSELNVNALELDDSALYLCASPDRAGSQLPQHFGDGTRLSIL.